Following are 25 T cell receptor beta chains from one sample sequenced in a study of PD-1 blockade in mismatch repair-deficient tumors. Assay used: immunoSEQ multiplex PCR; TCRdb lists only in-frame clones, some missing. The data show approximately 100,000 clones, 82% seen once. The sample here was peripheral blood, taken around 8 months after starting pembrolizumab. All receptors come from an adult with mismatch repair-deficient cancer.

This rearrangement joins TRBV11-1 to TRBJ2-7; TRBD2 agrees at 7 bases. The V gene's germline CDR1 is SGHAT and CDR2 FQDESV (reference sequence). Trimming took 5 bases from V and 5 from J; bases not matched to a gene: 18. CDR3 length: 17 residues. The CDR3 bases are TGTGCCAGCAGCGCCTATGGACTAGAAGGAAAAGGAGACGAGCAGTACTTC. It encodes CASSAYGLEGKGDEQYF.

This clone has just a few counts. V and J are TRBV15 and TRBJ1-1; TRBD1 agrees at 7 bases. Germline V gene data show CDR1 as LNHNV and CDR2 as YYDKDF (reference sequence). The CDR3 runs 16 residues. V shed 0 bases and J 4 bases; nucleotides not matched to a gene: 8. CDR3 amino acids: CATSRDEGRGATEAFF. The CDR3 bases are TGTGCCACCAGCAGAGATGAGGGCAGGGGGGCCACTGAAGCTTTCTTT.

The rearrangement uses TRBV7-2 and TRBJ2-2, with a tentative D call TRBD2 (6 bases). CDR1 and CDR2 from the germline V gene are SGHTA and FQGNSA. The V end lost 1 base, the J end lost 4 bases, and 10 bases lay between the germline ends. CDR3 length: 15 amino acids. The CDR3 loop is CASSLEEGITGELFF. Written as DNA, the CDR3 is TGTGCCAGCAGCTTAGAGGAGGGAATCACCGGGGAGCTGTTTTTT.

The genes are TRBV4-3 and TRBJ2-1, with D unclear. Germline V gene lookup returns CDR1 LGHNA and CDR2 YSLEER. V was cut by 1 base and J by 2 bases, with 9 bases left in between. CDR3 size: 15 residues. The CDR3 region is CASSQVGTPYNEQFF. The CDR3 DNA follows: TGCGCCAGCAGCCAAGTGGGAACTCCCTACAATGAGCAGTTCTTC.

In DNA, the CDR3 is TGCAGCGTTCTTAGGACAGAGGACGGCTACACCTTC. Residues: CSVLRTEDGYTF. The chain recombines TRBV29-1 with TRBJ1-2; D perhaps matches TRBD1 (6 bases). Per the germline V gene, CDR1 is SQVTM and CDR2 is ANQGSEA. This CDR3 spans 12 amino acids. Trimming shortened V by 5 bases and J by 8 bases, and 15 bases separated the two germline ends.

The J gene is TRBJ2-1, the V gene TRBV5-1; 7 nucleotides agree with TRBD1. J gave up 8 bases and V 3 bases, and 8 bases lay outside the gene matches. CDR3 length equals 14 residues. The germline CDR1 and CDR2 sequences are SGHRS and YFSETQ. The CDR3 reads CASSSDRRADEQFF. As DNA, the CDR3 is TGCGCCAGCAGCTCGGACAGGCGGGCGGATGAGCAGTTCTTC.

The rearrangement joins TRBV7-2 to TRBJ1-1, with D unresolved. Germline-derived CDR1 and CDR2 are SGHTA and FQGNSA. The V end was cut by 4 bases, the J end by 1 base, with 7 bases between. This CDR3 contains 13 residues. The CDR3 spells CASSSQGNTEAFF. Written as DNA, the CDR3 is TGTGCCAGCAGCTCCCAAGGGAACACTGAAGCTTTCTTT.

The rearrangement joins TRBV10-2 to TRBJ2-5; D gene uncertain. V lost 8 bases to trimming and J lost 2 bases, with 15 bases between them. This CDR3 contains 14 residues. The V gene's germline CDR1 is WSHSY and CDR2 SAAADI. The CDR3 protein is CASLPTRAQETQYF. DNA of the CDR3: TGCGCCAGCCTCCCTACCAGAGCTCAAGAGACCCAGTACTTC.

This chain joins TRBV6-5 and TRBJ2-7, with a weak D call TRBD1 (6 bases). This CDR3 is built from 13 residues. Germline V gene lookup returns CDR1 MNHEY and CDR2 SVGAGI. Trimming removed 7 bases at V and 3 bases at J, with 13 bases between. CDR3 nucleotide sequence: TGTGCCAGCAAGGCAGGGGCCAACTACGAGCAGTACTTC. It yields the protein CASKAGANYEQYF.

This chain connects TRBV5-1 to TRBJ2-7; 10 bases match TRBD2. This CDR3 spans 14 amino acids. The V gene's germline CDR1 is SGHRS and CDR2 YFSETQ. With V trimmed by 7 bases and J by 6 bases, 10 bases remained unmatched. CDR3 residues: CASRPALAGREQYF. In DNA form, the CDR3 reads TGCGCCAGCCGCCCCGCACTAGCGGGACGCGAGCAGTACTTC.

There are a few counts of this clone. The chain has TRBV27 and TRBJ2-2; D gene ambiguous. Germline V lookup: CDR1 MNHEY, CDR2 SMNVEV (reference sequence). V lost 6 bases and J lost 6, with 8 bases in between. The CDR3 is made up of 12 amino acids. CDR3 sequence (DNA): TGTGCCAGCAGAGTTAGGTCCGGGGAGCTGTTTTTT. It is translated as CASRVRSGELFF.

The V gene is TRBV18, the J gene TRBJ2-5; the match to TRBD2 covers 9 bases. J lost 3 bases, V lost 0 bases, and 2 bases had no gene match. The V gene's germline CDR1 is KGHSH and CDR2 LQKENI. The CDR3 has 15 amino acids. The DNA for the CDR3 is TGTGCCAGCTCACCACCGAGACTAGCGGAAGAGACCCAGTACTTC. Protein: CASSPPRLAEETQYF.

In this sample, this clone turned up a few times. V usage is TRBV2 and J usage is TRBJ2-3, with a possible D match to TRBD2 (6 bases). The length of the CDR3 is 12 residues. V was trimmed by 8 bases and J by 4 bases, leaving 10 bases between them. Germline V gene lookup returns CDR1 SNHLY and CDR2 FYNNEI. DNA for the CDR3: TGTGCCAGCTCGCGGGATTCAGATACGCAGTATTTT. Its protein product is CASSRDSDTQYF.

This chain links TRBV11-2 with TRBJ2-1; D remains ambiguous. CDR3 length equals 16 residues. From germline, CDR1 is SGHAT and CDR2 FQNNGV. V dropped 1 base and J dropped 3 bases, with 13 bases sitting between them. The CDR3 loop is CASSLGPAQYYNEQFF. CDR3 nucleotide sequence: TGTGCCAGCAGCTTAGGCCCGGCCCAGTACTACAATGAGCAGTTCTTC.

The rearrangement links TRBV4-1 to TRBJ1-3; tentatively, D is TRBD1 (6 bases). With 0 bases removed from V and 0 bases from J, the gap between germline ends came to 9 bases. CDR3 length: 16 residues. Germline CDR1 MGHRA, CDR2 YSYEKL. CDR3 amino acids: CASSQEGGNSGNTIYF. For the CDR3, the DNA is TGCGCCAGCAGCCAAGAAGGGGGTAACTCTGGAAACACCATATATTTT.

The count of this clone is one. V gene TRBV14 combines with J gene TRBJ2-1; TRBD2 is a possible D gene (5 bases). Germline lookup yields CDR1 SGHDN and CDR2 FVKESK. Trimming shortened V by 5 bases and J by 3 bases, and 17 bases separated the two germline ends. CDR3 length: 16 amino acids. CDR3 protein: CASSEGGQSRYNEQFF. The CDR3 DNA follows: TGTGCCAGCAGCGAAGGAGGTCAATCCCGCTACAATGAGCAGTTCTTC.

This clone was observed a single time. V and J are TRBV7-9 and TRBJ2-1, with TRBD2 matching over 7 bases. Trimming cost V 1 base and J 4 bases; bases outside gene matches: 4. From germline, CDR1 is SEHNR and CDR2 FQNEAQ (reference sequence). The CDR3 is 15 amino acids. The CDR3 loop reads CASSLVGSGYNEQFF. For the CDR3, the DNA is TGTGCCAGCAGCTTAGTTGGTAGCGGGTACAATGAGCAGTTCTTC.

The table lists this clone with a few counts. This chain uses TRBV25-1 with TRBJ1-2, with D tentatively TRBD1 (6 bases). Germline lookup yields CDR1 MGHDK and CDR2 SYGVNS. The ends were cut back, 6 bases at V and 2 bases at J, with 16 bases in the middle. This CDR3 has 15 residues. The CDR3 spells CASSAITGPNYGYTF. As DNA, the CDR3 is TGTGCCAGCAGCGCCATCACAGGGCCCAACTATGGCTACACCTTC.

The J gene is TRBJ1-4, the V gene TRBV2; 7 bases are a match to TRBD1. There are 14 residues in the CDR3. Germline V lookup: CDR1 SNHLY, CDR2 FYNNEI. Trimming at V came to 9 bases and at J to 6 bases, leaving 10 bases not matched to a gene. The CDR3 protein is CARAEGQPYEKLFF. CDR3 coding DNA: TGTGCCAGGGCCGAGGGACAGCCATATGAAAAACTGTTTTTT.

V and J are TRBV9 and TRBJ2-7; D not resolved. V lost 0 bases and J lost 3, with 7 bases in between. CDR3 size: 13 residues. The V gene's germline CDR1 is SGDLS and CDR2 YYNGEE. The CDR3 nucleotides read TGTGCCAGCAGCGTAGCCCCGGACTACGAGCAGTACTTC. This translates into CASSVAPDYEQYF.

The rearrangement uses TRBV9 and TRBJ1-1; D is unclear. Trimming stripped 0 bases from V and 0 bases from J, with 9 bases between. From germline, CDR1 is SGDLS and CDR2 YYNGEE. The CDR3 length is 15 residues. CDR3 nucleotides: TGTGCCAGCAGCGTAGGTGGGAACTTGAACACTGAAGCTTTCTTT. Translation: CASSVGGNLNTEAFF. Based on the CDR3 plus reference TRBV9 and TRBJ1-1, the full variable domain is DSGVTQTPKHLITATGQRVTLRCSPRSGDLSVYWYQQSLDQGLQFLIQYYNGEERAKGNILERFSAQQFPDLHSELNLSSLELGDSALYFCASSVGGNLNTEAFFGQGTRLTVV.

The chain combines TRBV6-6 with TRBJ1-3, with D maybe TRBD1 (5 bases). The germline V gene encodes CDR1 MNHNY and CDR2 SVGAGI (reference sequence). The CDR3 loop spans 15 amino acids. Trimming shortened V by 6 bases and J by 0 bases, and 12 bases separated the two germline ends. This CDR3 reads CASSPDSLSGNTIYF. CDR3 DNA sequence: TGTGCCAGCAGCCCCGACAGCCTCTCTGGAAACACCATATATTTT.

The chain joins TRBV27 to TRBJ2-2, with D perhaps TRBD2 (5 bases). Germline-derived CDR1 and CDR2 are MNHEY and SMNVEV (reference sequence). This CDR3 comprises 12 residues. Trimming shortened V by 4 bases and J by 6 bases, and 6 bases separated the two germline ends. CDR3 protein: CASSWGAGELFF. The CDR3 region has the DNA TGTGCCAGCAGTTGGGGAGCCGGGGAGCTGTTTTTT.

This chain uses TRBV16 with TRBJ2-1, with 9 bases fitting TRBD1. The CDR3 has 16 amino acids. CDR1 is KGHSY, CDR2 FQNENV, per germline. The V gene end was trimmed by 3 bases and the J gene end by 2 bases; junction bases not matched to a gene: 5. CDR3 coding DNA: TGTGCCAGCAGCCAGGGGGACAGGGCCACCTACAATGAGCAGTTCTTC. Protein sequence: CASSQGDRATYNEQFF. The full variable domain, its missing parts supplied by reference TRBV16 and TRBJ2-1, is GEEVAQTPKHLVRGEGQKAKLYCAPIKGHSYVFWYQQVLKNEFKFLISFQNENVFDETGMPKERFSAKCLPNSPCSLEIQATKLEDSAVYFCASSQGDRATYNEQFFGPGTRLTVL.

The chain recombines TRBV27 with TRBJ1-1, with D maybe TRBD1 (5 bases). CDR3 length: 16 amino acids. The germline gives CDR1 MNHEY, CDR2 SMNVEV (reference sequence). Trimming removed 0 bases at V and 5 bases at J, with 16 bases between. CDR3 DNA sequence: TGTGCCAGCAGTTTATCGCCTGTGCAGGGACGAACTGAAGCTTTCTTT. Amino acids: CASSLSPVQGRTEAFF.